A selection of T cell receptor beta chains follows, all from one sample in a study of blood T cell repertoires in COVID-19. Clones were read by immunoSEQ multiplex PCR, and TCRdb kept only the in-frame ones, dropping some. The sample has over 120,000 clones; 80% to 90% are singletons. Material: peripheral blood. These receptors were collected from a human donor with acute or convalescent COVID-19. The donor label of this sample is uncertain. Both conserved end residues are part of each CDR3. D genes are given only for firm matches. Part of the rows lack a size; the others show once, few, many or a class for expanded clones.

v_gene	d_gene	len	j_gene	abundance	CDR3nt	CDR3aa
TRBV2	TRBD1	14	TRBJ1-6	-	TGTGCCAGCAGTTTCGACAGGGGTAGGTCACCCCTCCACTTT	CASSFDRGRSPLHF
TRBV30	-	12	TRBJ1-1	-	TGTGCCTGGACTTCAGGGGTAAATGAAGCTTTCTTT	CAWTSGVNEAFF
TRBV5-1	TRBD2	14	TRBJ2-1	-	TGCGCCAGCAGCCCCCGGTCTAGCGGCAATGAGCAGTTCTTC	CASSPRSSGNEQFF
TRBV6-1	-	14	TRBJ1-1	-	TGTGCCAGCAGTGAATCGGGGGGCACAACTGAAGCTTTCTTT	CASSESGGTTEAFF
TRBV5-1	TRBD1	19	TRBJ2-1	-	TGCGCCAGCAGCTTCCAATTTCATGCCGCCGGGACAGGAGACAATGAGCAGTTCTTC	CASSFQFHAAGTGDNEQFF
TRBV19	-	13	TRBJ1-1	-	TGTGCCAGTACCGATACAGGGTTCACTGAAGCTTTCTTT	CASTDTGFTEAFF
TRBV12-3/TRBV12-4	-	13	TRBJ1-1	-	TGTGCCAGCAGTCCTAGAAGGAACACTGAAGCTTTCTTT	CASSPRRNTEAFF
TRBV7-9	-	15	TRBJ1-6	-	TGTGCCAGCAGCTTAGTTATATCTAATAATTCACCCCTCCACTTT	CASSLVISNNSPLHF
TRBV3-1/TRBV3-2	-	12	TRBJ2-7	-	TGTGCCAGCAGCCAAGCGAGAAACGAGCAGTACTTC	CASSQARNEQYF
TRBV12-3/TRBV12-4	-	12	TRBJ1-5	-	TGTGCCAGCAGTTTGCGGCCGCAGCCCCAGCATTTT	CASSLRPQPQHF
TRBV4-3	-	13	TRBJ1-1	-	TGCGCCAGCAGCCAAGACAGGTTCACTGAAGCTTTCTTT	CASSQDRFTEAFF
TRBV2	TRBD2	16	TRBJ2-3	-	TGTGCCAGCAGTGCGCTAGCGGGATATGCGGCAGATACGCAGTATTTT	CASSALAGYAADTQYF
TRBV14	-	15	TRBJ1-4	-	TGTGCCAGCAGCCCAGCGAGAATACCTAATGAAAAACTGTTTTTT	CASSPARIPNEKLFF
TRBV5-6	-	15	TRBJ2-3	-	TGTGCCAGCACCCCTTCGGGGAAGGGTTTAGATACGCAGTATTTT	CASTPSGKGLDTQYF
TRBV6-6	TRBD1	15	TRBJ2-2	-	TGTGCCAGCAGGCCGGGACAGGGGGGGACCGGGGAGCTGTTTTTT	CASRPGQGGTGELFF
TRBV4-1	-	16	TRBJ2-4	-	TGCGCCAGCAGCCAAGATCTGGGGCTAACCAAAAACATTCAGTACTTC	CASSQDLGLTKNIQYF
TRBV7-2	TRBD1	14	TRBJ1-6	-	TGTGCCAGCAGCCAGACAGGGTGGAATTCACCCCTCCACTTT	CASSQTGWNSPLHF
TRBV19	TRBD1	13	TRBJ1-3	-	TGTGCCGGCGGGACAGCGAACGGAAACACCATATATTTT	CAGGTANGNTIYF
TRBV28	TRBD1	15	TRBJ1-5	-	TGTGCCAGCAGACAGGGGGCGAGGGGTAATCAGCCCCAGCATTTT	CASRQGARGNQPQHF
TRBV3-1/TRBV3-2	TRBD1	16	TRBJ2-2	-	TGTGCCAGCAGCCAGGGCGACAGGGAGAACACCGGGGAGCTGTTTTTT	CASSQGDRENTGELFF
TRBV7-9	-	14	TRBJ2-5	-	TGTGCCAGCAGCTTACAACTTAGTCCAGAGACCCAGTACTTC	CASSLQLSPETQYF
TRBV3-1/TRBV3-2	TRBD1	14	TRBJ2-7	-	TGTGCCAGCAGCCAAGTGGGACAGTCATACGAGCAGTACTTC	CASSQVGQSYEQYF
TRBV3-1/TRBV3-2	TRBD1	16	TRBJ1-5	-	TGTGCCAGCAGCCAAGCCCCCGGGACAGTAAATCAGCCCCAGCATTTT	CASSQAPGTVNQPQHF
TRBV5-5	-	11	TRBJ1-1	-	TGTGCCAGCAGCTTTGGGCCGAGAGCTTTCTTT	CASSFGPRAFF
TRBV4-3	TRBD1	17	TRBJ1-2	few	TGCGCCAGCAGCCAAGTAAAGGGGACAGCCGCGCCCTATGGCTACACCTTC	CASSQVKGTAAPYGYTF
TRBV5-1	-	13	TRBJ1-2	-	TGCGCCAGCAGCCCAGACAGGTTCTATGGCTACACCTTC	CASSPDRFYGYTF
TRBV11-2	-	12	TRBJ1-2	-	TGTGCCAGCAGCCTACAGGGATATGGCTACACCTTC	CASSLQGYGYTF
TRBV19	-	14	TRBJ1-5	-	TGTGCCAGTAGTATGACAGTTAGCAATCAGCCCCAGCATTTT	CASSMTVSNQPQHF
TRBV19	TRBD1	13	TRBJ1-2	few	TGTGCCAGTAGGGACAGGGTCGCCTATGGCTACACCTTC	CASRDRVAYGYTF
TRBV10-3	-	13	TRBJ2-5	-	TGTGCCATCAGTGCCGCAGGGGAAGAGACCCAGTACTTC	CAISAAGEETQYF
TRBV6-5	-	13	TRBJ1-1	-	TGTGCCAGCAAAATCGAGGGGGACACTGAAGCTTTCTTT	CASKIEGDTEAFF